The 30 T cell receptor beta chains in this list originate from one sample, sequenced in a study of long-term antiretroviral therapy in people with HIV (dated by TCRdb to 2021 to 2024). The immunoSEQ hsTCRB v3.0 assay was used at survey level resolution to sequence the TRB variable region. What TCRdb holds here is the immuneACCESS table cut down to in-frame rearrangements. Part of the clones is not present; checked against another copy, under half of the missing clones reflect an unresolved V gene, and the others are unexplained. This sample gives 26,000 or so clones in total; around 88% of them show up just once. The ten largest clones add up to roughly 5.6% of the sample. Sequenced material: unsorted PBMCs, taken 3 years after starting antiretroviral therapy. All receptors derive from a man aged 18 to 30 with HIV.

The V and J genes are TRBV28 and TRBJ1-3; TRBD1 might be the D (5 bases). Germline assignment: CDR1 MDHEN and CDR2 SYDVKM. Trimming took off 6 bases at V and 4 bases at J, with 13 bases between the two ends. The CDR3 is 14 amino acids. The CDR3 DNA sequence: TGTGCCAGCAGCAGCAGGGATATCGGAAACACCATATATTTT. Its translation is CASSSRDIGNTIYF.

The genes are TRBV11-1 and TRBJ1-1, with D unclear. CDR3 length: 15 residues. The V and J ends lost 4 bases and 4 bases respectively, with 16 bases between them. The V gene's germline CDR1 is SGHAT and CDR2 FQDESV (reference sequence). CDR3 coding DNA: TGTGCCAGCAGCTCCCCCCTTAACAATCCCACTGAAGCTTTCTTT. It specifies CASSSPLNNPTEAFF.

This clone was seen a few times. This rearrangement joins TRBV2 to TRBJ1-2; D is possibly TRBD1 (5 bases). V shed 6 bases and J shed 8 bases, with 16 bases lying between them. The CDR3 consists of 13 residues. Germline lookup yields CDR1 SNHLY and CDR2 FYNNEI. The chain's CDR3 is CASRTEGFPGYTF. DNA for the CDR3: TGTGCCAGCAGGACGGAGGGGTTTCCGGGCTACACCTTC. Drawing the rest from reference TRBV2 and TRBJ1-2, the complete variable domain is EPEVTQTPSHQVTQMGQEVILRCVPISNHLYFYWYRQILGQKVEFLVSFYNNEISEKSEIFDDQFSVERPDGSNFTLKIRSTKLEDSAMYFCASRTEGFPGYTFGSGTRLTVV.

The gene calls are TRBV13 and TRBJ2-4; D is tentatively TRBD1 or TRBD2 (5 bases each). Germline V gene data show CDR1 as PRHDT and CDR2 as FYEKMQ (reference sequence). V shed 4 bases and J shed 11 bases, with 9 bases lying between them. The CDR3 length is 11 residues. Written as DNA, the CDR3 is TGTGCCAGCAGCTCCCGGGGCTTTCAGTACTTC. Translation: CASSSRGFQYF.

V is TRBV5-1 and J is TRBJ2-1; maybe TRBD2 (7 bases). The V end lost 0 bases, the J end lost 8 bases, and 21 bases lay between the germline ends. Germline-derived CDR1 and CDR2 are SGHRS and YFSETQ. The CDR3 is 17 residues long. The CDR3 sequence is CASSLGLGGGQGDEQFF. The CDR3 DNA reads as TGCGCCAGCAGCTTGGGCTTGGGGGGGGGCCAAGGCGATGAGCAGTTCTTC.

The chain joins TRBV27 to TRBJ1-1; D unresolved. The V gene's germline CDR1 is MNHEY and CDR2 SMNVEV (reference sequence). The germline V and J ends were trimmed by 9 bases and 1 base, with 9 bases remaining between them. The CDR3 is made up of 12 amino acids. CDR3 DNA sequence: TGTGCCAGTTCCCCGACGAACACTGAAGCTTTCTTT. This codes for CASSPTNTEAFF.

The chain has TRBV12-5 and TRBJ2-7; TRBD1 aligns across 7 bases. This CDR3 is built from 15 residues. Trimming at V came to 7 bases and at J to 0 bases, leaving 9 bases not matched to a gene. From germline, CDR1 is LGHNT and CDR2 FRNRAP. In DNA form, the CDR3 reads TGTGCTAGTGCTTTCGGGCAGGGGGTCTCCTACGAGCAGTACTTC. Protein: CASAFGQGVSYEQYF.

The gene calls are TRBV28 and TRBJ2-7; TRBD1 aligns across 8 bases. V trimming: 5 bases; J trimming: 7 bases; junction bases outside the gene matches: 10. Germline CDR1 and CDR2: MDHEN and SYDVKM. The CDR3 has 14 residues. The CDR3 protein is CASSQFQGAGEQYF. The CDR3 DNA sequence: TGTGCCAGCAGTCAATTTCAGGGGGCAGGGGAGCAGTACTTC.

This chain uses TRBV2 with TRBJ2-6; a possible D gene is TRBD2 (5 bases). CDR1 SNHLY and CDR2 FYNNEI come from the germline V gene. The V gene lost 3 bases and the J gene lost 0 bases, with 12 bases spanning the gap. CDR3 length: 17 amino acids. CDR3 bases: TGTGCCAGCAGTGATAGTGCTGACTACTCTGGGGCCAACGTCCTGACTTTC. This sequence encodes CASSDSADYSGANVLTF.

The chain has TRBV7-3 and TRBJ2-5; D unresolved. The CDR3 sequence is 14 residues long. The V gene lost 2 bases and the J gene lost 5 bases, with 12 bases spanning the gap. Germline lookup yields CDR1 SGHTA and CDR2 FQGTGA. CDR3 sequence (DNA): TGTGCCAGCAGCTTAGATGCAACCGTGGAGACCCAGTACTTC. Translating it yields CASSLDATVETQYF. The full variable domain, rest sourced from reference TRBV7-3 and TRBJ2-5, is GAGVSQTPSNKVTEKGKYVELRCDPISGHTALYWYRQSLGQGPEFLIYFQGTGAADDSGLPNDRFFAVRPEGSVSTLKIQRTERGDSAVYLCASSLDATVETQYFGPGTRLLVL.

This chain links TRBV5-4 with TRBJ1-1; D is ambiguous. With 0 bases removed from V and 2 bases from J, the gap between germline ends came to 8 bases. The CDR3 consists of 14 residues. Germline CDR1 and CDR2: SGHNT and YYREEE (reference sequence). The CDR3 loop is CASSLGPGNTEAFF. In DNA, the CDR3 is TGTGCCAGCAGCTTGGGGCCGGGAAACACTGAAGCTTTCTTT.

V is TRBV11-1 and J is TRBJ1-4; D unclear. The CDR3 runs to 13 residues. The germline gives CDR1 SGHAT, CDR2 FQDESV (reference sequence). The V gene lost 5 bases and the J gene lost 10 bases, with 14 bases spanning the gap. CDR3 loop: CASSQDGVGKLFF. The DNA of the CDR3 is TGTGCCAGCAGCCAGGACGGGGTAGGAAAACTGTTTTTT.

The chain combines TRBV29-1 with TRBJ1-2; TRBD1 matches 8 bases. The V and J ends lost 6 bases and 4 bases, in that order; junction bases with no gene match: 13. CDR1 SQVTM and CDR2 ANQGSEA come from the germline V gene. The CDR3 is made up of 15 amino acids. CDR3 bases: TGCAGCGTACCGGGACAGGAAGGGGTTGGCTATGGCTACACCTTC. Its translation is CSVPGQEGVGYGYTF.

This chain joins TRBV19 and TRBJ1-5; a weak D match, TRBD1 (6 bases). There are 14 residues in the CDR3. The V gene lost 4 bases and the J gene lost 4 bases, with 11 bases spanning the gap. Germline V gene data show CDR1 as LNHDA and CDR2 as SQIVND (reference sequence). In DNA form, the CDR3 reads TGTGCCAGTAGTAGCAGGGGCAAAAATCAGCCCCAGCATTTT. Its translation: CASSSRGKNQPQHF.

This clone appeared once. The chain combines TRBV6-1 with TRBJ2-5; 10 nucleotides match TRBD2. CDR1 is MNHNS, CDR2 SASEGT, per germline. V gave up 2 bases and J gave up 9 bases; unmatched junction bases: 3. CDR3 size: 13 residues. This CDR3 is CASSELAGDPQYF. The CDR3 region has the DNA TGTGCCAGCAGTGAACTAGCGGGGGATCCCCAGTACTTC.

The J gene is TRBJ1-5, the V gene TRBV5-4, with unresolved D. Trimming removed 3 bases from V and 6 bases from J, with 13 bases in between. The CDR3 runs 14 residues. Germline V gene lookup returns CDR1 SGHNT and CDR2 YYREEE (reference sequence). CDR3 loop: CASSSYGSAQPQHF. CDR3 DNA sequence: TGTGCCAGCAGCTCTTATGGGTCGGCTCAGCCCCAGCATTTT.

This clone was counted between two and nine times. V gene TRBV5-1 combines with J gene TRBJ1-2; no definite D call. Germline CDR1 SGHRS, CDR2 YFSETQ. The CDR3 runs to 13 residues. V was shortened by 5 bases and J by 1 base, with 9 bases between the two germline ends. The CDR3, as DNA: TGCGCCAGCAGAGACACCCTTAACTATGGCTACACCTTC. Translated, it gives CASRDTLNYGYTF. The full variable domain, with the rest looked up from reference TRBV5-1 and TRBJ1-2, is KAGVTQTPRYLIKTRGQQVTLSCSPISGHRSVSWYQQTPGQGLQFLFEYFSETQRNKGNFPGRFSGRQFSNSRSEMNVSTLELGDSALYLCASRDTLNYGYTFGSGTRLTVV.

This clone was observed a few times. The J gene is TRBJ2-7, the V gene TRBV5-4, with 9 bases identical to TRBD1. The V segment lost 2 bases and the J segment 0 bases; nucleotides outside the gene matches: 3. The CDR3 has 15 amino acids. Germline V gives CDR1 SGHNT, CDR2 YYREEE (reference sequence). CDR3 sequence reads: CASSFGQGSSYEQYF. The CDR3 DNA is TGTGCCAGCAGCTTCGGACAGGGGAGCTCCTACGAGCAGTACTTC.

The chain links TRBV6-5 to TRBJ1-1; tentatively, D is TRBD1 (6 bases). The germline V gene encodes CDR1 MNHEY and CDR2 SVGAGI. V lost 2 bases to trimming and J lost 3 bases, with 10 bases between them. The CDR3 extends over 14 amino acids. The CDR3 loop reads CASSYRGQDTEAFF. The CDR3 DNA follows: TGTGCCAGCAGTTACAGGGGACAAGACACTGAAGCTTTCTTT.

This rearrangement joins TRBV6-1 to TRBJ2-5; a weak D match, TRBD2 (5 bases). V lost 7 bases and J 3 bases, leaving 12 bases between the germline ends. Germline values: CDR1 MNHNS, CDR2 SASEGT. The CDR3 loop spans 13 amino acids. CDR3 in amino acids: CASKGGLEETQYF. CDR3 sequence (DNA): TGTGCCAGCAAGGGCGGGCTAGAAGAGACCCAGTACTTC.

The rearrangement uses TRBV11-1 and TRBJ1-1; a possible D gene is TRBD1 (6 bases). Germline-derived CDR1 and CDR2 are SGHAT and FQDESV (reference sequence). Trimming shortened V by 1 base and J by 4 bases, and 22 bases separated the two germline ends. The CDR3 has 18 residues. DNA for the CDR3: TGTGCCAGCAGCTTAGGTGTCAGGGGAGTCGGTAGGAGCACTGAAGCTTTCTTT. Protein product: CASSLGVRGVGRSTEAFF. The entire variable domain, with the rest obtained from reference TRBV11-1 and TRBJ1-1, is as follows: EAEVAQSPRYKITEKSQAVAFWCDPISGHATLYWYRQILGQGPELLVQFQDESVVDDSQLPKDRFSAERLKGVDSTLKIQPAELGDSAMYLCASSLGVRGVGRSTEAFFGQGTRLTVV.

V and J are TRBV2 and TRBJ2-2; tentative D call: TRBD1 (6 bases). This CDR3 comprises 17 residues. Germline assignment: CDR1 SNHLY and CDR2 FYNNEI. The germline V and J ends were trimmed by 6 bases and 0 bases, with 17 bases remaining between them. CDR3 sequence: CASSFEAGVSNTGELFF. The CDR3, as DNA: TGTGCCAGCAGCTTTGAGGCAGGGGTCTCGAACACCGGGGAGCTGTTTTTT.

V usage is TRBV2 and J usage is TRBJ2-7, with a weak D call TRBD2 (6 bases). The CDR3 sequence is 15 residues long. Trimming cost V 3 bases and J 2 bases, with 14 bases left between them. Looked up from germline, CDR1 is SNHLY and CDR2 is FYNNEI. The CDR3 reads CASSDIAEGTYEQYF. For the CDR3, the DNA is TGTGCCAGCAGTGATATAGCGGAAGGTACCTACGAGCAGTACTTC. The full variable domain, in which reference TRBV2 and TRBJ2-7 provide the parts outside the CDR3, is EPEVTQTPSHQVTQMGQEVILRCVPISNHLYFYWYRQILGQKVEFLVSFYNNEISEKSEIFDDQFSVERPDGSNFTLKIRSTKLEDSAMYFCASSDIAEGTYEQYFGPGTRLTVT.

The chain combines TRBV5-1 with TRBJ1-2; no definite D call. V dropped 4 bases and J dropped 1 base, with 8 bases sitting between them. Germline values: CDR1 SGHRS, CDR2 YFSETQ. This CDR3 is built from 13 residues. The CDR3 DNA reads as TGCGCCAGCAGCGATGAGGGTAACTATGGCTACACCTTC. It codes for CASSDEGNYGYTF.

Relative to its sample, this clone is medium-sized (0.01 to 0.1%). The rearrangement joins TRBV5-6 to TRBJ2-1; the match to TRBD1 covers 9 bases. The CDR3 length is 15 residues. Germline trimming cut 4 bases from V and 2 bases from J; bases unmatched to any gene: 4. The germline V gene encodes CDR1 SGHDT and CDR2 YYEEEE. In DNA form, the CDR3 reads TGTGCCAGCAGCATGGGGGACAGGGCCTACAATGAGCAGTTCTTC. Amino acid sequence: CASSMGDRAYNEQFF.

The chain uses TRBV15 and TRBJ2-1; 7 bases map to TRBD2. The germline V gene encodes CDR1 LNHNV and CDR2 YYDKDF (reference sequence). V shed 11 bases and J 4 bases; nucleotides not matched to a gene: 14. This CDR3 spans 15 amino acids. The CDR3 region is CAFADGGVSYNEQFF. The DNA of the CDR3 is TGTGCCTTTGCGGATGGGGGGGTCAGTTACAATGAGCAGTTCTTC. Full variable domain (remainder filled in from reference TRBV15 and TRBJ2-1): DAMVIQNPRYQVTQFGKPVTLSCSQTLNHNVMYWYQQKSSQAPKLLFHYYDKDFNNEADTPDNFQSRRPNTSFCFLDIRSPGLGDTAMYLCAFADGGVSYNEQFFGPGTRLTVL.

The chain couples TRBV28 to TRBJ2-7; D possibly corresponds to TRBD1 (7 bases). Germline loops: CDR1 MDHEN, CDR2 SYDVKM. The V end was cut by 6 bases, the J end by 6 bases, with 18 bases between. The length of the CDR3 is 14 residues. Here the CDR3 DNA reads TGTGCCAGCAGGAAATCGGGACAGACTAGCGAGCAGTACGTC. This translates into CASRKSGQTSEQYV.

The chain uses TRBV6-5 and TRBJ2-7, with D possibly being TRBD2 (6 bases). The germline V gene encodes CDR1 MNHEY and CDR2 SVGAGI. Between the trimmed V and J ends, which lost 8 bases and 6 bases, there was a span of 17 bases. CDR3 length equals 13 residues. The CDR3 nucleotides are TGTGCCAGCTGTACAGCGGGTGCAACCGAGCAGTACTTC. This translates into CASCTAGATEQYF.

V and J are TRBV28 and TRBJ1-1; D uncertain. The CDR3 totals 13 residues. Germline values: CDR1 MDHEN, CDR2 SYDVKM. The germline V and J ends were trimmed by 2 bases and 1 base, with 5 bases remaining between them. The DNA for the CDR3 is TGTGCCAGCAGTTTAGGAAGGAACACTGAAGCTTTCTTT. It yields the protein CASSLGRNTEAFF.

The J gene is TRBJ1-2, the V gene TRBV27; 8 nucleotides match TRBD1. The germline CDR1 and CDR2 sequences are MNHEY and SMNVEV (reference sequence). This CDR3 has 16 amino acids. V dropped 2 bases and J dropped 2; count of bases not matched to a gene: 7. The CDR3, as DNA: TGTGCCAGCAGTTTAACCGCAGGGGGCTCGAACTATGGCTACACCTTC. Protein sequence: CASSLTAGGSNYGYTF.